Detailed here is one TCR beta chain. The sample belongs to a study of blood T cell repertoires in COVID-19. About the research overall: Samples representing acute and convalescent COVID-19 were sourced from the United States, Italy and Spain. T cells, B-cell-depleted T cells, or PBMCs provided the cDNA or gDNA that served as material.

This CDR3 is built from 17 residues. CDR1 SGHRS and CDR2 YFSETQ come from the germline V gene. The V segment lost 2 bases and the J segment 0 bases; nucleotides outside the gene matches: 5. How the authors handled the data: By means of reference gene primer amplification, nucleated cell counts were estimated. The assay was immunoSEQ multiplex PCR, and TCRdb's table has in-frame clones only and misses some. V, J and clone size are taken as reported in that table, and D and trimming were inferred from the DNA itself. This sample has 250,000 to 300,000 clones, with about 89% found just once. This TCR was recovered from a woman in her forties who had recovered from COVID-19. The source material was PBMCs or T cells enriched from blood (not recorded which). The chain uses TRBV5-1 and TRBJ2-7; 13 bases line up with TRBD2. CDR3 sequence (DNA): TGCGCCAGCAGCTTTGGACTAGCGGGAGTAGTCTCCTACGAGCAGTACTTC. It is translated as CASSFGLAGVVSYEQYF.